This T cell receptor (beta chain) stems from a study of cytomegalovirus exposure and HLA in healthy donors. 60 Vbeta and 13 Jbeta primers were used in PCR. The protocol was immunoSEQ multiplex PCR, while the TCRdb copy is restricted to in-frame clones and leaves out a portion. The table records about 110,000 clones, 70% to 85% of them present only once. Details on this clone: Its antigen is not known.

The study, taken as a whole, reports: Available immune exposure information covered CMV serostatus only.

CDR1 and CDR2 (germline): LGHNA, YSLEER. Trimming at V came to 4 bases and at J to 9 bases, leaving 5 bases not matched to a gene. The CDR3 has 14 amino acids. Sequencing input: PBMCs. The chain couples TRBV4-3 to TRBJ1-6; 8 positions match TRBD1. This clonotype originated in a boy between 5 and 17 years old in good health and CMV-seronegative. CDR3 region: CASSPDRGSSPLHF. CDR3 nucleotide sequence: TGCGCCAGCAGCCCCGACAGGGGAAGTTCACCCCTCCACTTT.